Shown below are 5 T cell receptor beta chains from a single sample sequenced in a study of shared clonotypes between healthy human individuals. Libraries were prepared by immunoSEQ multiplex PCR; TCRdb keeps only in-frame clonotypes and omits some of them. The sample contains some 690,000 clones, 90% of which appear only once. Sequenced sample: memory CD8+ T cells from PBMCs. This sample's subset: CD45RO+ cells pooled with CCR7-negative TemRA cells. The source is a man between 18 and 29 years old in good health. Some clones in this sample may be carry-over from other donors' samples.

The chain is built from TRBV7-9 and TRBJ2-7; D is undetermined. The ends were cut back, 4 bases at V and 2 bases at J, with 9 bases in the middle. CDR1 is SEHNR, CDR2 FQNEAQ, per germline (reference sequence). The CDR3 spans 13 residues. The CDR3 sequence is CASSSGLTYEQYF. CDR3 bases: TGTGCCAGCAGCTCGGGCCTTACCTACGAGCAGTACTTC. The full variable domain, with the rest looked up from reference TRBV7-9 and TRBJ2-7, is DTGVSQNPRHKITKRGQNVTFRCDPISEHNRLYWYRQTLGQGPEFLTYFQNEAQLEKSRLLSDRFSAERPKGSFSTLEIQRTEQGDSAMYLCASSSGLTYEQYFGPGTRLTVT.

The chain has TRBV19 and TRBJ1-3, with D perhaps matching TRBD1 (6 bases). This CDR3 has 13 amino acids. CDR1 and CDR2 from the germline V gene are LNHDA and SQIVND (reference sequence). V shed 8 bases and J shed 2 bases, with 10 bases lying between them. CDR3 amino acids: CASRGGAGNTIYF. The CDR3 region has the DNA TGTGCCAGTCGTGGGGGCGCTGGAAACACCATATATTTT.

The rearrangement uses TRBV5-5 and TRBJ1-1, with TRBD1 as a possible D gene (6 bases). V lost 1 base, J lost 7 bases, and 11 bases lay in between. This CDR3 is 13 amino acids long. Germline-derived CDR1 and CDR2 are SGHKS and YYEKEE (reference sequence). The CDR3 DNA sequence: TGTGCCAGCAGCTTGACAGGGAGAATTGAAGCTTTCTTT. Translated, it gives CASSLTGRIEAFF.

V is TRBV7-8 and J is TRBJ2-2, with a weak D call TRBD2 (7 bases). The length of the CDR3 is 21 residues. Trimming left V 2 bases short and J 1 base short, with 26 bases between. Germline CDR1 and CDR2: SGHVS and FQNEAQ. The CDR3 DNA reads TGTGCCAGCAGCTTAAAAACTAAGGGGGTAGGAGGGAGGGTGAACACCGGGGAGCTGTTTTTT. This gives the protein CASSLKTKGVGGRVNTGELFF.

The genes are TRBV28 and TRBJ2-2; D possibly corresponds to TRBD1 (5 bases). This CDR3 spans 12 amino acids. CDR1 and CDR2 (germline): MDHEN, SYDVKM. Trimming cost V 3 bases and J 6 bases, with 5 bases left between them. The CDR3 bases are TGTGCCAGCAGTTTGGGGCCCGGGGAGCTGTTTTTT. Its translation is CASSLGPGELFF.